What follows is one TCR beta chain and its context. This specimen belongs to a study of preoperative IRX-2 immunotherapy in early breast cancer. V lost 4 bases, J lost 0 bases, and 10 bases lay in between. The CDR3 sequence is 15 residues long. CDR1 and CDR2 (germline): KGHSH, LQKENI. Treatment in this sample: preoperative locoregional IRX-2 cytokine immunotherapy. Profiled with immunoSEQ multiplex PCR; TCRdb holds only in-frame clones, not every one. The sample has fewer than 9,500 clones; more than 70% are singletons. The receptor's source is a human donor with breast cancer. The V call is TRBV18, the J call TRBJ1-3, with D unresolved. The sequencing used tumor tissue, collected after IRX-2 immunotherapy. The CDR3 sequence is CASSLTPNSGNTIYF. In DNA, the CDR3 is TGTGCCAGCTCACTTACCCCTAACTCTGGAAACACCATATATTTT.